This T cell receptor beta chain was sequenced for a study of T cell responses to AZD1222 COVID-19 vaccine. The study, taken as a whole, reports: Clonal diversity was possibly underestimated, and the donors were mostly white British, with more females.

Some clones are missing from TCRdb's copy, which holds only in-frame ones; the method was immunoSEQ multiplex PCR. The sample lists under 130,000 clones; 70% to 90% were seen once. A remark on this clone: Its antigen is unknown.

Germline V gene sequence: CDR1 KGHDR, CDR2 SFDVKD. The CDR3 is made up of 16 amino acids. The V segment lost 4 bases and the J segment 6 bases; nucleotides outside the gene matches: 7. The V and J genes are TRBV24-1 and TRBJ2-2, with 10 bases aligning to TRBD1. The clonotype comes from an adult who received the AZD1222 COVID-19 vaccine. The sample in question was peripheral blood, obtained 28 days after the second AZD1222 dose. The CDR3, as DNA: TGTGCCACCAGTGAACCGGGACAGGGGACGGCCGGGGAGCTGTTTTTT. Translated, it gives CATSEPGQGTAGELFF.